This is a list of T cell receptor beta chains from one sample in a study of beta chain features in type 1 diabetes. This table comes from immunoSEQ multiplex PCR, and its TCRdb copy is limited to in-frame clones, with some not included. This table has a few hundred thousand clones, roughly 9.6% appearing once. Specimen: naive CD4+ T cells from blood. These TCRs come from a woman under 30 in good health. Both conserved end residues are part of each CDR3. The order of the fields is V gene, J gene, clone size, D gene, CDR3 protein, CDR3 DNA. The D gene is left open where the match is weak. Expanded clones get a size class; other rows say once, few or many, or leave the size out.

>TRBV7-9|TRBJ2-2|few|TRBD1
CASSFRDRRNTGELFF
TGTGCCAGCAGCTTCAGGGACAGGCGAAACACCGGGGAGCTGTTTTTT
>TRBV11-2|TRBJ1-2|few|NA
CASSPNRAHYGYTF
TGTGCCAGCAGCCCCAACAGGGCCCACTATGGCTACACCTTC
>TRBV28|TRBJ2-1|few|NA
CASSLKAEAHEQFF
TGTGCCAGCAGTTTAAAGGCGGAGGCCCATGAGCAGTTCTTC
>TRBV6-1|TRBJ2-7|few|TRBD2
CASNLAGGPYEQYF
TGTGCCAGCAATCTAGCGGGAGGGCCCTACGAGCAGTACTTC
>TRBV29-1|TRBJ1-2|NA|TRBD1
CSVGDRGLVGYGYTF
TGCAGCGTGGGGGACAGGGGGCTGGTCGGCTATGGCTACACCTTC
>TRBV5-5|TRBJ2-1|NA|TRBD2
CASTGLAGFNEQFF
TGTGCCAGCACCGGACTAGCGGGGTTCAATGAGCAGTTCTTC
>TRBV6-6|TRBJ1-1|NA|TRBD1
CASMPGGAGTEAFF
TGTGCCAGCATGCCAGGGGGCGCGGGTACTGAAGCTTTCTTT
>TRBV6-1|TRBJ2-1|NA|TRBD1
CASSAGQGARIGGEQFF
TGTGCCAGCAGTGCCGGACAGGGGGCGAGAATAGGCGGTGAGCAGTTCTTC
>TRBV6-6|TRBJ1-5|few|TRBD1
CASSYTTGVGNQPQHF
TGTGCCAGCAGTTACACGACAGGGGTGGGGAATCAGCCCCAGCATTTT
>TRBV5-1|TRBJ1-6|NA|TRBD1
CASSFRDLGTANSPLHF
TGCGCCAGCAGCTTTCGCGATTTGGGGACAGCAAATTCACCCCTCCACTTT
>TRBV27|TRBJ2-5|NA|TRBD2
CASSSSGETQYF
TGTGCCAGCAGTTCTAGCGGGGAGACCCAGTACTTC
>TRBV19|TRBJ2-6|NA|TRBD2
CASSIPSGILSGANVLTF
TGTGCCAGTAGTATACCTAGCGGGATCCTCTCTGGGGCCAACGTCCTGACTTTC
>TRBV6-6|TRBJ2-7|few|NA
CASSYSSASYEQYF
TGTGCCAGCAGTTACTCTTCAGCGTCCTACGAGCAGTACTTC
>TRBV30|TRBJ1-5|NA|TRBD1
CAWSGTGGVNQPQHF
TGTGCCTGGAGTGGGACAGGGGGCGTCAATCAGCCCCAGCATTTT
>TRBV30|TRBJ2-4|few|TRBD1
CAWSDWTGKLAKNIQYF
TGTGCCTGGAGTGACTGGACAGGAAAACTAGCCAAAAACATTCAGTACTTC
>TRBV5-4|TRBJ2-2|NA|TRBD2
CASSLRGSGGTGELFF
TGTGCCAGCAGCTTGCGCGGTAGCGGGGGAACAGGGGAGCTGTTTTTT
>TRBV5-1|TRBJ2-2|NA|NA
CASSLSTGTGELFF
TGCGCCAGCAGCTTGTCCACAGGGACCGGGGAGCTGTTTTTT
>TRBV19|TRBJ2-2|many|TRBD1
CAAQGAKVGPGELFF
TGTGCCGCACAGGGGGCGAAGGTGGGCCCCGGGGAGCTGTTTTTT
>TRBV15|TRBJ1-4|few|NA
CATSRDGGEEKLFF
TGTGCCACCAGCAGAGATGGGGGGGAAGAAAAACTGTTTTTT
>TRBV5-1|TRBJ1-2|few|NA
CASSPQEVALGYTF
TGCGCCAGCAGCCCCCAGGAGGTTGCTCTTGGCTACACCTTC
>TRBV19|TRBJ1-2|few|TRBD1
CASSYPGQANYGYTF
TGTGCCAGTAGCTATCCGGGACAGGCTAACTATGGCTACACCTTC
>TRBV15|TRBJ2-2|NA|TRBD1
CATSRVDREWVRRGELFF
TGTGCCACCAGCAGAGTGGACAGGGAATGGGTGAGACGCGGGGAGCTGTTTTTT
>TRBV4-1|TRBJ2-5|few|TRBD2
CASSQVGGGARETQYF
TGCGCCAGCAGCCAAGTAGGCGGGGGGGCCCGGGAGACCCAGTACTTC
>TRBV5-1|TRBJ1-1|NA|NA
CASSLRDTQEAFF
TGCGCCAGCAGCTTGCGGGACACGCAAGAAGCTTTCTTT
>TRBV5-4|TRBJ2-7|many|TRBD2
CASSSTTSGEQYF
TGTGCCAGCAGCTCCACGACTAGCGGGGAGCAGTACTTC
>TRBV7-2|TRBJ1-5|NA|TRBD1
CASSPDGQGNQPQHF
TGTGCCAGCAGCCCAGACGGACAGGGGAATCAGCCCCAGCATTTT